This paragraph covers one T cell receptor beta chain sequence. Antigen specificity is unknown. The data were taken from a study of PD-1 blockade in classical Hodgkin lymphoma. V lost 2 bases and J 7 bases, leaving 14 bases between the germline ends. The length of the CDR3 is 13 residues. The germline CDR1 and CDR2 sequences are SQVTM and ANQGSEA. All patients relapsed after autologous stem cell transplantation, and brentuximab vedotin exposure varied. Patients reached a best response of complete response, partial response or progressive disease. The assay was immunoSEQ multiplex PCR, and TCRdb's table has in-frame clones only and misses some. The table has approximately 90,000 clones, 80% to 95% seen once. General study points: Repertoire differences have undefined causes, possibly disease activity or prior therapy. Before treatment, complete responders showed about the same diversity as newly diagnosed patients. Diversity in CD4+ TCRs, unlike that measured in CD8+ TCRs, had risen significantly by C4D1.

V is TRBV29-1 and J is TRBJ1-2; a weak D match, TRBD1 (6 bases). This receptor was identified in a human donor with classical Hodgkin lymphoma. Source: peripheral blood mononuclear cells (PBMCs), taken before the second cycle of nivolumab. In DNA, the CDR3 is TGCAGCGTTGAACCAATAGGGGGTGGTGGCTACACCTTC. It translates to CSVEPIGGGGYTF.